The T cell receptor beta chain under discussion was sequenced for a study of CD8 T cells in Susac syndrome. When the RNA was reverse transcribed, random hexamers were used with an input of about 0.5 to 1 ug. TCRdb processed the immunoSEQ multiplex PCR reads anew with MiXCR; each CDR3 protein has one entry. Seen here are approximately 200,000 distinct CDR3 sequences, more than 85% observed once, and the top ten hold approximately 0.075%. The sequence came from a human donor with multiple sclerosis. Sequencing input: CD4+ T cells from PBMCs.

The CDR3 loop reads CASSRETGDGQPQHF. The CDR3 bases are TGTGCCAGCAGCCGGGAGACAGGGGACGGGCAGCCCCAGCATTTT. The V call is TRBV4-2, the J call TRBJ1-5; 8 bases match TRBD1. Losses at the gene ends were 4 bases for V and 7 bases for J; bases not matched to a gene: 9. In germline, CDR1 is LGHNA, CDR2 YNFKEQ. CDR3 length: 15 residues.